The clone carrying this T cell receptor (beta chain) occurred a few times. Its antigen remains unknown. Looked up from germline, CDR1 is MGHDK and CDR2 is SYGVNS. J was trimmed by 0 bases and V by 6 bases; bases with no gene match: 14. The CDR3 loop spans 19 amino acids. Each patient went into thyroid surgery without having received any treatment. Per the authors' pipeline: It was from CDR3 differences across clinicopathological groups that a distant-metastasis classifier for papillary thyroid cancer was built. TCRdb ran MiXCR on the PCR reads. For this entry, the V and J calls and clone size follow TCRdb and not the study's own pipeline. The sample holds under 20,000 clones, around 25% seen once. This sample was taken from a study of metastatic and nonmetastatic thyroid tumors. Across the study: From malignant and benign thyroid patients, repertoires in blood and in tumor or nodule tissue were compared.

The study's findings and limits: Benign nodules were reported to have significantly lower TCR beta diversity than malignant thyroid tumors, in blood and tumor.

Sequenced material: tumor tissue. The rearrangement uses TRBV25-1 and TRBJ2-1, with 10 nucleotides matching TRBD2. This receptor was identified in a female donor with papillary thyroid cancer or a benign thyroid nodule (not recorded which). Some clones in this sample may be carry-over from other donors' samples. CDR3 sequence: CASSFGGLAGASSYNEQFF. The CDR3 bases are TGTGCCAGCAGCTTCGGGGGCCTAGCGGGAGCCAGCTCCTACAATGAGCAGTTCTTC.